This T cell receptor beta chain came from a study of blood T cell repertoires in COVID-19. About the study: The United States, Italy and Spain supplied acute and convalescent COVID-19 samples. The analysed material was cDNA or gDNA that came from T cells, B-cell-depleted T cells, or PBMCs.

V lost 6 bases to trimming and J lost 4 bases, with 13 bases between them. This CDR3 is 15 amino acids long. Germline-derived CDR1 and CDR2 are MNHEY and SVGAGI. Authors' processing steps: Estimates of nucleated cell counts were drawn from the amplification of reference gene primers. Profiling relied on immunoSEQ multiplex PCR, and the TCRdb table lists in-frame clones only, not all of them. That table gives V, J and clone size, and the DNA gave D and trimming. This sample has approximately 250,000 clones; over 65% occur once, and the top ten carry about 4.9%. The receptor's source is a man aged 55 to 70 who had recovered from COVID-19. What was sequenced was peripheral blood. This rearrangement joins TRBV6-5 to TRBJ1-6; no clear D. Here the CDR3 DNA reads TGTGCCAGCAGGAGATCGAGAGAGTATAATTCACCCCTCCACTTT. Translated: CASRRSREYNSPLHF.